Listed below are T cell receptor beta chains from one sample, sequenced in a study of OX40 agonist ivuxolimab in advanced cancers. Generated by immunoSEQ multiplex PCR, the TCRdb table keeps only in-frame clones and is missing some. Here the sample spans some 70,000 clones, 83% being singletons. Sequencing used CD4+ or CD8+ T cells sorted from blood, obtained in a trial of the OX40 agonist ivuxolimab. Receptor source: an adult with an advanced solid tumor such as melanoma, head and neck, liver or kidney cancer. The CDR3 runs from the conserved cysteine through the conserved F or W. Each record gives: V gene, clone size, J gene, D gene, CDR3 protein, CDR3 DNA. D genes are given only for firm matches. Part of the rows lack a size; the others show once, few, many or a class for expanded clones.

>TRBV4-1|.|TRBJ2-1|TRBD2
CASSPRLAGGSYNEQFF
TGCGCCAGCAGCCCCCGACTAGCGGGGGGATCCTACAATGAGCAGTTCTTC
>TRBV6-1|.|TRBJ2-3|.
CASSADWQNTQYF
TGTGCCAGCAGTGCCGACTGGCAAAATACGCAGTATTTT
>TRBV2|.|TRBJ1-4|.
CAGGGEQTNEKLFF
TGTGCCGGAGGGGGTGAGCAGACAAATGAAAAACTGTTTTTT
>TRBV18|.|TRBJ1-4|.
CASSIRGATNEKLFF
TGTGCCAGCTCGATAAGGGGAGCAACTAATGAAAAACTGTTTTTT
>TRBV29-1|.|TRBJ2-3|.
CSGDVDTQYF
TGCAGCGGAGACGTTGATACGCAGTATTTT
>TRBV6-4|.|TRBJ1-2|.
CASSAGAVAYGYTF
TGTGCCAGCAGTGCGGGGGCCGTAGCCTATGGCTACACCTTC
>TRBV14|.|TRBJ2-7|.
CASSQLDSNYEQYF
TGTGCCAGCAGCCAACTGGACTCCAACTACGAGCAGTACTTC
>TRBV29-1|.|TRBJ2-1|.
CSVDSGYNEQFF
TGCAGCGTTGACAGCGGGTACAATGAGCAGTTCTTC
>TRBV7-9|.|TRBJ2-2|.
CASSLFWGRRTGELFF
TGTGCCAGCAGCTTATTTTGGGGGAGAAGGACCGGGGAGCTGTTTTTT
>TRBV5-4|.|TRBJ2-3|TRBD2
CASSGTSGGAQDTQYF
TGTGCCAGCAGCGGTACTAGCGGGGGGGCCCAAGATACGCAGTATTTT
>TRBV2|.|TRBJ2-7|.
CASTPDRTFNYEQYF
TGTGCCAGCACTCCTGACAGGACTTTTAACTACGAGCAGTACTTC
>TRBV2|.|TRBJ1-6|.
CASGEGATYNSPLHF
TGTGCCAGCGGTGAGGGCGCTACTTATAATTCACCCCTCCACTTT
>TRBV25-1|.|TRBJ2-1|.
CASSEETTSYNEQFF
TGTGCCAGCAGTGAAGAGACAACCTCCTACAATGAGCAGTTCTTC
>TRBV7-7|.|TRBJ2-7|TRBD1
CASSLGQGTDEQYF
TGTGCCAGCAGCTTAGGACAGGGAACCGACGAGCAGTACTTC
>TRBV27|.|TRBJ2-7|.
CASSLAGSSYEQYF
TGTGCCAGCAGTTTGGCTGGAAGCTCCTACGAGCAGTACTTC
>TRBV2|.|TRBJ2-1|TRBD2
CASGAPAGGMDEQFF
TGTGCCAGCGGGGCTCCGGCGGGGGGTATGGATGAGCAGTTCTTC
>TRBV5-5|.|TRBJ2-3|TRBD1
CASSNRDRGQADTQYF
TGTGCCAGCAGCAACCGGGACAGGGGGCAAGCAGATACGCAGTATTTT
>TRBV7-2|.|TRBJ1-5|.
CASSLVLGVGNQPQHF
TGTGCCAGCAGCTTAGTTTTGGGAGTGGGCAATCAGCCCCAGCATTTT
>TRBV20-1|.|TRBJ2-7|.
CSAGSTDEQYF
TGCAGTGCTGGATCGACAGACGAGCAGTACTTC
>TRBV11-2|.|TRBJ2-5|.
CASSLEMGRQETQYF
TGTGCCAGCAGCTTAGAAATGGGACGGCAAGAGACCCAGTACTTC
>TRBV2|.|TRBJ1-2|TRBD1
CASEGDRAYGYTF
TGTGCCAGCGAAGGGGACAGGGCTTATGGCTACACCTTC
>TRBV6-6|.|TRBJ2-7|.
CAISETTYEQYF
TGTGCCATCAGTGAGACAACGTACGAGCAGTACTTC
>TRBV29-1|.|TRBJ2-3|TRBD2
CSVRPNLAGGVGTDTQYF
TGCAGCGTTCGCCCGAACCTAGCGGGGGGTGTGGGCACAGATACGCAGTATTTT
>TRBV30|few|TRBJ2-2|TRBD1
CAWRGVRGPNGELFF
TGTGCCTGGAGGGGAGTCAGGGGGCCGAACGGGGAGCTGTTTTTT
>TRBV19|.|TRBJ1-1|.
CASSIGGTLNTEAFF
TGTGCCAGTAGTATAGGGGGCACCCTGAACACTGAAGCTTTCTTT